What follows are 18 T cell receptor beta chains derived from one specimen sequenced in a study of T cell changes during pregnancy in multiple sclerosis (dated by TCRdb to about 2019). The protocol used for the library was the immunoSEQ multiplex PCR assay. In TCRdb, the immuneACCESS table is reduced to in-frame sequences with V and J assigned. These tables do not hold every clone; where another copy was compared, an unresolved V gene accounts for under half, and the others remain unexplained. The table for this sample lists roughly 88,000 clones; 80% to 95% of them were counted only once. Of the sample, about 1.6% is held by the ten largest clones. The starting material was peripheral blood, obtained in the first trimester of pregnancy. Source of these receptors: a female donor with multiple sclerosis, enrolled in a pregnancy study.

The J gene is TRBJ2-7, the V gene TRBV6-4; possible D gene TRBD2, 6 bases. Trimming removed 3 bases from V and 3 bases from J, with 15 bases in between. Germline loops: CDR1 MRHNA, CDR2 SNTAGT. This CDR3 region has 15 residues. CDR3 protein: CASSESPGSVYEQYF. The CDR3 coding sequence is TGTGCCAGCAGTGAGTCCCCCGGGAGTGTCTACGAGCAGTACTTC.

The chain joins TRBV11-2 to TRBJ1-2; tentatively, D is TRBD1 (5 bases). V lost 0 bases, J lost 5 bases, and 16 bases lay in between. The CDR3 is made up of 16 amino acids. Germline V gene data show CDR1 as SGHAT and CDR2 as FQNNGV. This CDR3 is CASSLDGRGLGYGYTF. The CDR3 DNA is TGTGCCAGCAGCTTAGACGGGAGGGGATTAGGGTATGGCTACACCTTC. The whole variable domain, remainder taken from reference TRBV11-2 and TRBJ1-2, is EAGVAQSPRYKIIEKRQSVAFWCNPISGHATLYWYQQILGQGPKLLIQFQNNGVVDDSQLPKDRFSAERLKGVDSTLKIQPAKLEDSAVYLCASSLDGRGLGYGYTFGSGTRLTVV.

V usage is TRBV5-1 and J usage is TRBJ2-7, with 10 nucleotides matching TRBD1. V shed 6 bases, J shed 5 bases, and the junction held 23 bases outside the gene matches. CDR3 length equals 19 residues. Germline lookup yields CDR1 SGHRS and CDR2 YFSETQ. The CDR3 protein is CASMSGLLGQGRKSHEQYF. The CDR3 nucleotides are TGCGCCAGCATGTCTGGGTTGTTGGGACAGGGGAGGAAAAGTCACGAGCAGTACTTC.

J is TRBJ2-5 and V is TRBV28; D is perhaps TRBD2 (5 bases). The V gene's germline CDR1 is MDHEN and CDR2 SYDVKM. The CDR3 has 12 residues. V was pared by 6 bases and J by 2 bases, with 7 bases between. The CDR3 protein is CASSGVQETQYF. The CDR3 nucleotides are TGTGCCAGCAGCGGGGTACAAGAGACCCAGTACTTC. The complete variable domain, with remaining parts taken from reference TRBV28 and TRBJ2-5, reads DVKVTQSSRYLVKRTGEKVFLECVQDMDHENMFWYRQDPGLGLRLIYFSYDVKMKEKGDIPEGYSVSREKKERFSLILESASTNQTSMYLCASSGVQETQYFGPGTRLLVL.

This sequence joins TRBV10-1 and TRBJ2-1, with 7 bases identical to TRBD2. Germline V gene data show CDR1 as WNHNN and CDR2 as SYGVQD (reference sequence). The CDR3 has 15 amino acids. V lost 5 bases and J lost 9; bases outside the gene matches: 13. The CDR3 DNA follows: TGCGCCAGCAGTCGGAGTAGTGGGGGGGTGGGTGAGCAGTTCTTC. Translation gives CASSRSSGGVGEQFF.

Only one count was recorded for this clone. The V call is TRBV28, the J call TRBJ2-7, with a tentative D call TRBD2 (6 bases). The germline V gene encodes CDR1 MDHEN and CDR2 SYDVKM. Trimming pared 8 bases from V and 0 bases from J, leaving 14 bases between. The CDR3 loop spans 14 amino acids. The CDR3 region has the DNA TGTGCCAGCTCTTATCGGGGGTTCTCCTACGAGCAGTACTTC. This encodes CASSYRGFSYEQYF.

Here the CDR3 reads CASSLALYYEQYF. The CDR3 nucleotides read TGTGCCAGCAGCTTGGCCTTATACTACGAGCAGTACTTC. The V and J genes are TRBV5-5 and TRBJ2-7; D ambiguous. Germline V lookup: CDR1 SGHKS, CDR2 YYEKEE (reference sequence). The ends were cut back, 0 bases at V and 3 bases at J, with 7 bases in the middle. The CDR3 runs 13 residues.

V gene TRBV29-1 combines with J gene TRBJ2-5, with 11 nucleotides matching TRBD1. The assigned J gene may be wrong: the sequence end matches TRBJ2-7 better. There are 15 residues in the CDR3. Germline loops: CDR1 SQVTM, CDR2 ANQGSEA. As DNA, the CDR3 is TGCAGCGTTGCAGGCCGGGACAGGGGGTCCTACGAGCAGTACTTC. Amino acid sequence: CSVAGRDRGSYEQYF.

This rearrangement joins TRBV4-1 to TRBJ2-2, with 9 bases fitting TRBD1. Trimming removed 3 bases from V and 5 bases from J; junction bases left unmatched: 1. The germline V gene encodes CDR1 MGHRA and CDR2 YSYEKL. The CDR3 is made up of 14 amino acids. The CDR3 reads CASSHDRGTGELFF. CDR3 in DNA: TGCGCCAGCAGCCACGACAGGGGGACCGGGGAGCTGTTTTTT.

The genes are TRBV7-8 and TRBJ1-3; D is undetermined. Germline CDR1 and CDR2: SGHVS and FQNEAQ. This CDR3 contains 11 residues. V was shortened by 10 bases and J by 1 base, with 5 bases between the two germline ends. CDR3 bases: TGTGCCACTAGTTCTGGAAACACCATATATTTT. It codes for CATSSGNTIYF.

The genes are TRBV7-3 and TRBJ1-4; TRBD1 matches 7 bases. The junction had 12 bases not matched to a gene; V was cut back by 7 bases and J by 13 bases. The germline V gene encodes CDR1 SGHTA and CDR2 FQGTGA. The CDR3 extends over 13 amino acids. The CDR3 nucleotides are TGTGCCAGCATTAAGACAGGGACGCCCGGACTGTTTTTT. Its protein product is CASIKTGTPGLFF.

The chain links TRBV5-1 to TRBJ2-7; D call uncertain. The germline CDR1 and CDR2 sequences are SGHRS and YFSETQ. V was pared by 4 bases and J by 1 base, with 9 bases between. The CDR3 is 13 amino acids. Here the CDR3 reads CASSPEWSYEQYF. The CDR3 DNA sequence: TGCGCCAGCAGCCCGGAGTGGTCCTACGAGCAGTACTTC.

The V and J genes are TRBV5-1 and TRBJ2-5, with TRBD2 matching 14 bases. With 4 bases clipped from V and 4 bases from J, the junction kept 6 bases outside the gene matches. The CDR3 sequence is 16 residues long. Germline CDR1 and CDR2: SGHRS and YFSETQ. CDR3 sequence (DNA): TGCGCCAGCAGCCTAGGACTAGCGGGAGGAGTAGAGACCCAGTACTTC. Translated, it gives CASSLGLAGGVETQYF.

The genes are TRBV5-1 and TRBJ2-5; 9 bases line up with TRBD2. V shed 0 bases, J shed 4 bases, and the junction held 4 bases outside the gene matches. In germline, CDR1 is SGHRS, CDR2 YFSETQ. CDR3 length: 15 amino acids. The CDR3 reads CASSLGSGSTETQYF. CDR3 bases: TGCGCCAGCAGCTTGGGTAGCGGGAGTACAGAGACCCAGTACTTC.

This rearrangement joins TRBV11-2 to TRBJ2-2; TRBD2 matches at 13 bases. Germline CDR1 is SGHAT and CDR2 is FQNNGV. The junction had 10 bases not matched to a gene; V was cut back by 4 bases and J by 8 bases. CDR3 length: 17 amino acids. CDR3 nucleotide sequence: TGTGCCAGCAGCTCATCTAGGACTAGCGGGAGTGCGGGGGAGCTGTTTTTT. Amino acid sequence: CASSSSRTSGSAGELFF.

The chain links TRBV18 to TRBJ1-3; possibly TRBD1 for D (5 bases). In germline, CDR1 is KGHSH, CDR2 LQKENI. Trimming removed 3 bases from V and 0 bases from J, with 9 bases in between. The CDR3 loop spans 15 amino acids. CDR3 region: CASSPLDSSGNTIYF. CDR3 sequence (DNA): TGTGCCAGCTCACCCTTAGACAGCTCTGGAAACACCATATATTTT.

This sequence joins TRBV4-1 and TRBJ1-1; no definite D call. The ends were cut back, 2 bases at V and 0 bases at J, with 7 bases in the middle. Germline-derived CDR1 and CDR2 are MGHRA and YSYEKL. CDR3 length: 14 residues. CDR3 sequence reads: CASSQFSVNTEAFF. The CDR3 bases are TGCGCCAGCAGCCAATTTTCCGTGAACACTGAAGCTTTCTTT.

The V and J genes are TRBV11-2 and TRBJ2-5; D gene unclear. Looked up from germline, CDR1 is SGHAT and CDR2 is FQNNGV. V was pared by 3 bases and J by 3 bases, with 14 bases between. This CDR3 has 15 amino acids. CDR3 coding DNA: TGTGCCAGCAGCTTGCTATATAGTCTAAAAGAGACCCAGTACTTC. Residues: CASSLLYSLKETQYF.